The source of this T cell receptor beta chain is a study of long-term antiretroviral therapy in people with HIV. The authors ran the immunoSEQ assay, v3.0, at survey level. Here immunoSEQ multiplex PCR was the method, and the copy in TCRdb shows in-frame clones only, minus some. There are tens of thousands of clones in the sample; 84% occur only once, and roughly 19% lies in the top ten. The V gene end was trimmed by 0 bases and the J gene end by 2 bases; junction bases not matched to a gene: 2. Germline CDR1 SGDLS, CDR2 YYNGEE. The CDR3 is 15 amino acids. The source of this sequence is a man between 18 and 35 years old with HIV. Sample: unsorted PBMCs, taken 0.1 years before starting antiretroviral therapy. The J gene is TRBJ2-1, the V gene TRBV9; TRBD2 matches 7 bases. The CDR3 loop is CASSVGSGAYNEQFF. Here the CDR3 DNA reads TGTGCCAGCAGCGTAGGAAGCGGGGCCTACAATGAGCAGTTCTTC.